This TCR beta chain derives from a study of cytotoxic CD8 clonotypes in ibrutinib-treated CLL. The CDR3 sequence is 15 residues long. The V and J ends lost 4 bases and 5 bases, in that order; junction bases with no gene match: 7. Germline V gene sequence: CDR1 MDHEN, CDR2 SYDVKM. Libraries were prepared by immunoSEQ multiplex PCR; TCRdb keeps only in-frame clonotypes and omits some of them. The sample lists approximately 300,000 clones, 80% occurring once. Specimen: PBMCs, collected before ibrutinib treatment. This chain links TRBV28 with TRBJ1-1; TRBD1 matches at 10 bases. The origin of this receptor is a human donor with chronic lymphocytic leukemia. In DNA form, the CDR3 reads TGTGCCAGCAGTTCCCACGGGACAGGGGAAACTGAAGCTTTCTTT. Protein product: CASSSHGTGETEAFF.